The clone carrying this T cell receptor beta chain was recorded once. V lost 3 bases to trimming and J lost 7 bases, with 9 bases between them. Looked up from germline, CDR1 is MDHEN and CDR2 is SYDVKM. The CDR3 runs 12 residues. The study gave donors nivolumab, ipilimumab, aspirin, low-dose cyclophosphamide and low-dose radiotherapy. Alpha and beta chains were covered, as first-strand cDNA relied on TRAV- and TRBV-specific primers. The TCRs were subjected to amplification over roughly 18 PCR cycles employing a constant-region primer in conjunction with a V-primer adapter. TCRdb recomputed calls from the reads with MiXCR, one row per CDR3 protein. The sample includes under 8,500 distinct CDR3 sequences, approximately 50% of them seen just once. This entry is derived from a study of low-dose radiotherapy and immunotherapy resistance in tumors. Study background: Participants in Cohort 1 were administered 0.5 Gy per fraction at 2-week intervals, to a cumulative dose of 6.5 Gy. Each patient took aspirin at a dose of 300 mg by mouth once daily over the course of four cycles, with dosing beginning on cycle 1 day 1.

The chain combines TRBV28 with TRBJ1-2, with D tentatively TRBD1 (5 bases). The clonotype originates from a human donor with advanced metastatic prostate, ovarian, gallbladder or colorectal cancer (not recorded which). This table probably holds off-target reads from a library built for another chain. The CDR3, as DNA: TGTGCCAGCAGTTTGTCCCAGGGTGGCTACACCTTC. Encoded protein: CASSLSQGGYTF.